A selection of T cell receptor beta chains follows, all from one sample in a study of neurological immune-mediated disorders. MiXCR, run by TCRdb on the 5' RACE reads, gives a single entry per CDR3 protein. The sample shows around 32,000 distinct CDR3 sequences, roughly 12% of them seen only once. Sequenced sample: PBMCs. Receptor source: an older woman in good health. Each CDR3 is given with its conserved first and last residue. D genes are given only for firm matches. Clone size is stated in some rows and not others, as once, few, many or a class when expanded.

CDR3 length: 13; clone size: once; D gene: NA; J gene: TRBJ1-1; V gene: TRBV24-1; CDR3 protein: CATSEDETGEALF; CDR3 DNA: TGTGCCACCAGTGAGGATGAGACCGGCGAAGCTTTATTT
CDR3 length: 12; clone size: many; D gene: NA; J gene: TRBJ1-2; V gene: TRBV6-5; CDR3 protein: CASSYAGSGYTF; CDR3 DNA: TGTGCCAGCAGTTACGCAGGAAGTGGCTACACCTTC
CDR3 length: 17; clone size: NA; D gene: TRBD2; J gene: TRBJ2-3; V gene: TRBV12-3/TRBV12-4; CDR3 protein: CASSLEDSGASTDTQYF; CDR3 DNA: TGTGCCAGCAGTTTAGAGGATAGCGGGGCTAGCACAGATACGCAGTATTTT
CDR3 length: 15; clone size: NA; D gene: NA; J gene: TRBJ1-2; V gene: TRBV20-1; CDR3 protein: CSARDPDRSGYGYTF; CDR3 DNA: TGCAGTGCTAGAGATCCCGACAGGTCTGGCTATGGCTACACCTTC
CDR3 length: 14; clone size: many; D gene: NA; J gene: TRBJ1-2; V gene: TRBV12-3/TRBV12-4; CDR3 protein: CASTEGAQGYGYTF; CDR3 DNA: TGTGCCAGCACCGAGGGTGCTCAAGGCTATGGCTACACCTTC
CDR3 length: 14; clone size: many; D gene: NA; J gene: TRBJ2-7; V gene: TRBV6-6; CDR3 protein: CASSWGPGYYEQYF; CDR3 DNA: TGTGCCAGCAGTTGGGGGCCAGGGTACTACGAGCAGTACTTC
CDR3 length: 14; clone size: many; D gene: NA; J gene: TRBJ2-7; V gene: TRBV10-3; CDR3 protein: CAISAGQGRNEQYF; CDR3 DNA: TGTGCCATCAGTGCGGGGCAGGGAAGGAACGAGCAGTACTTC
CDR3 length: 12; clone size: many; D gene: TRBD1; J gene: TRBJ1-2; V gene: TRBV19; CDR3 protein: CASADRGTGYTF; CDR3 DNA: TGTGCCAGTGCCGACAGGGGCACTGGCTACACCTTC
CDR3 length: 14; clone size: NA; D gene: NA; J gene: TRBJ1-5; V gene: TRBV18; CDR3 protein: CSSSPAGGNQPQHF; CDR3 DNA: TGCTCCAGCTCACCCGCAGGGGGCAATCAGCCCCAGCATTTT
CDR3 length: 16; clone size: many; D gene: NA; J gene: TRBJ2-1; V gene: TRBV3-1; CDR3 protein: CASSQASGLKYNEQFF; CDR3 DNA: TGTGCCAGCAGCCAAGCGAGTGGGCTAAAATACAATGAGCAGTTCTTC
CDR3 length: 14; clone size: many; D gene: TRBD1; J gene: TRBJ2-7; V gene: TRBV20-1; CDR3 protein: CSARKGASPYEQYF; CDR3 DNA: TGCAGTGCTAGAAAGGGGGCGTCCCCCTACGAGCAGTACTTC
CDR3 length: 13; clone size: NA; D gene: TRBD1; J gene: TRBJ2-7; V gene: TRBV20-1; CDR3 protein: CSALDRGSYEQYF; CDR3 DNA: TGCAGTGCCCTCGACAGGGGCTCCTACGAGCAGTACTTC
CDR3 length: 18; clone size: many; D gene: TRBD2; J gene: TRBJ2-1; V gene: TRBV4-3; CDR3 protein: CASSQVLGLAGAYNEQFF; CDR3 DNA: TGCGCCAGCAGCCAAGTATTAGGACTAGCGGGGGCCTACAATGAGCAGTTCTTC
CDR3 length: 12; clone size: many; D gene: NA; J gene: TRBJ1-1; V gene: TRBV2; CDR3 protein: CATKGLDTEAFF; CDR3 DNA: TGTGCCACAAAGGGGCTGGACACTGAAGCTTTCTTT
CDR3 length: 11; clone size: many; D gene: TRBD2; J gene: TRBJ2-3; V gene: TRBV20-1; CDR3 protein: CSGTSSYTQYF; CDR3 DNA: TGTTCTGGGACTAGCAGTTATACGCAGTATTTT
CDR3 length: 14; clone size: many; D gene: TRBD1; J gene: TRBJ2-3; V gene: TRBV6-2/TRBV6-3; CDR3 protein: CASSVQGEADTQYF; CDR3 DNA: TGTGCCAGCAGTGTTCAGGGGGAAGCAGATACGCAGTATTTT
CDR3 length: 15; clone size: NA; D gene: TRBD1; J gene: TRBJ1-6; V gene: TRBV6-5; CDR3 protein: CASSYRGTGDIPLRF; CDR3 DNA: TGTGCCAGCAGTTACCGCGGGACAGGGGATATACCCCTCCGCTTT
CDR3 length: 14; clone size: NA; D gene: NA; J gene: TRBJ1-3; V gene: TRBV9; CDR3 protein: CTSSAADYRNTIYF; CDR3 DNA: TGTACCAGCAGCGCCGCCGACTATCGAAACACCATATATTTT
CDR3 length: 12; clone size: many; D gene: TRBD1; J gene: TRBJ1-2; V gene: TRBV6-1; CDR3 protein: CAGTGGTYGYTF; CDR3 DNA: TGTGCCGGTACAGGGGGCACTTATGGCTACACCTTC
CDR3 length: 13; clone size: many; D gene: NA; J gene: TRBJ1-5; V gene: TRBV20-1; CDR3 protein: CSAKDPGGQPQHF; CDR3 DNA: TGCAGTGCGAAGGACCCAGGAGGTCAGCCCCAGCATTTT
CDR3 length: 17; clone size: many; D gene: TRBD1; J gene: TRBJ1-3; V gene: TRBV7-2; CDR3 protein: CASSKGAGVHSGNTIYF; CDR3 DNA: TGTGCCAGCAGCAAGGGGGCAGGGGTCCACTCTGGAAACACCATATATTTT
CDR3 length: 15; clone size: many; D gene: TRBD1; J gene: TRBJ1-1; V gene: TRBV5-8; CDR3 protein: CASSLANRGNTEAFF; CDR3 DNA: TGTGCCAGCAGCTTGGCCAACAGGGGAAACACTGAAGCTTTCTTT
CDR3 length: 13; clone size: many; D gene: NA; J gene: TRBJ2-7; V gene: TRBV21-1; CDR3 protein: CASSKKDTYEQYF; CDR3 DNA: TGTGCCAGCAGCAAAAAGGACACCTACGAGCAGTACTTC
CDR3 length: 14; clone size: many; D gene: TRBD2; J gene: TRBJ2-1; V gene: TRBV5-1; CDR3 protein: CASATSGGYNEQFF; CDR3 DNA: TGCGCCAGCGCGACTAGCGGGGGGTACAATGAGCAGTTCTTC
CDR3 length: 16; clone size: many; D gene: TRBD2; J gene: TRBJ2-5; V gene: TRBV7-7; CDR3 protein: CASSPGTSGYQETQYF; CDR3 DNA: TGTGCCAGCAGCCCGGGGACTAGCGGGTATCAAGAGACCCAGTACTTC
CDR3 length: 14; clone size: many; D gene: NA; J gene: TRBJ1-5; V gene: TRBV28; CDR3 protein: CASSPPARGQPQHF; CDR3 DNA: TGTGCCAGCAGTCCCCCGGCCCGAGGGCAGCCCCAGCATTTT
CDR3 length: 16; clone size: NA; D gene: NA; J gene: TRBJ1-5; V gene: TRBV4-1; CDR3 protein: CASRQETLYSNQPQHF; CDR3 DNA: TGCGCCAGCAGACAAGAGACCCTGTATAGCAATCAGCCCCAGCATTTT
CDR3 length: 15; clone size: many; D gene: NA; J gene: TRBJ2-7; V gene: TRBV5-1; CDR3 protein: CASSSVGTKVHEQYF; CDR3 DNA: TGCGCCAGCAGCTCAGTGGGGACAAAAGTTCACGAGCAGTACTTC
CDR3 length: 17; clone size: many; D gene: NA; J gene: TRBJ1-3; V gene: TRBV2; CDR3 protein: CASRYRALSMAGNTIYF; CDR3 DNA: TGTGCCAGCAGGTACCGGGCCCTCAGTATGGCTGGAAACACCATATATTTT
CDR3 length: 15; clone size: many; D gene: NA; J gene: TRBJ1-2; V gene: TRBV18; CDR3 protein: CASSLSGDTNYGYTF; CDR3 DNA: TGTGCCAGCTCACTATCGGGGGATACTAACTATGGCTACACCTTC
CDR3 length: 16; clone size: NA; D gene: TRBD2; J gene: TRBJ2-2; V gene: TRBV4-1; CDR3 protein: CASSQERGGNTGELFF; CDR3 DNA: TGCGCCAGCAGCCAGGAGCGGGGGGGCAACACCGGGGAGCTGTTTTTT
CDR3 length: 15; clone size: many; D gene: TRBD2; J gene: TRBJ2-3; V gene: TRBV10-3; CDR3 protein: CAIKYGGGYTDTQYF; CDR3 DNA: TGTGCCATCAAATACGGCGGGGGATACACAGATACGCAGTATTTT